This is a list of T cell receptor beta chains from one sample in a study of T cell responses to AZD1222 COVID-19 vaccine. Profiling relied on immunoSEQ multiplex PCR, and the TCRdb table lists in-frame clones only, not all of them. This table holds roughly 56,000 clones, around 80% found once. The sample was peripheral blood, taken 28 days after the second AZD1222 dose. These receptors all stem from an adult who received the AZD1222 COVID-19 vaccine. The CDR3 runs from the conserved cysteine through the conserved F or W. The D gene is left open where the match is weak. Clone sizes are given selectively: once, few, many, or a class where the clone is expanded.

14 | TRBJ2-3 | TRBV6-4 | . | TRBD2 | TGTGCCAGCAGTAGCGGGAGGGCGGCAGATACGCAGTATTTT | CASSSGRAADTQYF
16 | TRBJ2-5 | TRBV5-1 | . | . | TGCGCCAGCAGCTTGGACTTGGGTCCCCTCAGAGAGACCCAGTACTTC | CASSLDLGPLRETQYF
13 | TRBJ1-2 | TRBV18 | . | TRBD1 | TGTGCCAGCTCACCTCGGGGACAGGGAAGCTACACCTTC | CASSPRGQGSYTF
8 | TRBJ2-7 | TRBV10-1 | . | . | TGCGCCAGCCGGGCCTGCCCCTTC | CASRACPF
14 | TRBJ2-7 | TRBV15 | . | TRBD1 | TGTGCCACCACCCTGACAGGGAGCTCCTACGAGCAGTACTTC | CATTLTGSSYEQYF
15 | TRBJ2-1 | TRBV21-1 | few | . | TGTGCCAGCAGCAAACGGGATAGCTCCTACAATGAGCAGTTCTTC | CASSKRDSSYNEQFF
14 | TRBJ2-1 | TRBV5-1 | . | . | TGCGCCAGCAGCCGGGCCCTAGCCCACAATGAGCAGTTCTTC | CASSRALAHNEQFF
14 | TRBJ2-7 | TRBV27 | . | TRBD1 | TGTGCCAGCAGTGCACCGGGACAGGTCTACGAGCAGTACTTC | CASSAPGQVYEQYF
14 | TRBJ2-2 | TRBV5-1 | few | . | TGCGCCAGCAGCTTGATGGGCGGGACCGGGGAGCTGTTTTTT | CASSLMGGTGELFF
12 | TRBJ2-2 | TRBV19 | . | . | TGTGCCAGTAGGCAGGGAACCGGGGAGCTGTTTTTT | CASRQGTGELFF
17 | TRBJ2-1 | TRBV4-3 | . | . | TGCGCCAGCAGCCGAGAACTTCGGCGGGACTCCTACAATGAGCAGTTCTTC | CASSRELRRDSYNEQFF
13 | TRBJ2-7 | TRBV16 | . | . | TGTGCCAGCAGCCACCCATACTCGGACGAGCAGTACTTC | CASSHPYSDEQYF
16 | TRBJ1-1 | TRBV2 | . | . | TGTGCCAGCAGTGAAGCCCAACAGGGTTGGAACACTGAAGCTTTCTTT | CASSEAQQGWNTEAFF
14 | TRBJ2-7 | TRBV7-9 | . | . | TGTGCCAGCAGCTCAAGGACAAATTCCTACGAGCAGTACTTC | CASSSRTNSYEQYF
14 | TRBJ2-7 | TRBV9 | . | TRBD2 | TGTGCCAGCAGCCGGGAGGGCAGCTCCTACGAGCAGTACTTC | CASSREGSSYEQYF
13 | TRBJ2-2 | TRBV10-3 | . | . | TGTGCCACTACCCGGCTGAACACCGGGGAGCTGTTTTTT | CATTRLNTGELFF